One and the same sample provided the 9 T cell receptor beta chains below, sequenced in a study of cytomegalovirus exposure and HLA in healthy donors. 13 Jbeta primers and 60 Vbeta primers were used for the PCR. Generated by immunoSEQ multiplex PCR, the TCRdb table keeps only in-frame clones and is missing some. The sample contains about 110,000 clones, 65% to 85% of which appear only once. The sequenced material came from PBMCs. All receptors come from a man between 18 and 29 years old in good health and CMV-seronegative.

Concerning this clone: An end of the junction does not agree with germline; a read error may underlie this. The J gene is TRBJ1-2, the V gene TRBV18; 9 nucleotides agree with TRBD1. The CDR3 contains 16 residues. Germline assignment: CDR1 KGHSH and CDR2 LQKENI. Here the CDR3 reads CASSQTPGTGSYGYPF. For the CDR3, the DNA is TGTGCCAGCTCACAAACCCCCGGGACAGGGAGTTATGGCTACCCCTTC.

CDR3: CATTSRATNEKLFF. The CDR3, as DNA: TGTGCCACTACCAGCAGGGCAACTAATGAAAAACTGTTTTTT. This chain uses TRBV19 with TRBJ1-4; weak D call: TRBD1 (5 bases). Germline V CDR1 and CDR2: LNHDA, SQIVND (reference sequence). This CDR3 comprises 14 residues. V dropped 10 bases and J dropped 0 bases, with 12 bases sitting between them. Full variable domain (rest looked up from reference TRBV19 and TRBJ1-4): DGGITQSPKYLFRKEGQNVTLSCEQNLNHDAMYWYRQDPGQGLRLIYYSQIVNDFQKGDIAEGYSVSREKKESFPLTVTSAQKNPTAFYLCATTSRATNEKLFFGSGTQLSVL.

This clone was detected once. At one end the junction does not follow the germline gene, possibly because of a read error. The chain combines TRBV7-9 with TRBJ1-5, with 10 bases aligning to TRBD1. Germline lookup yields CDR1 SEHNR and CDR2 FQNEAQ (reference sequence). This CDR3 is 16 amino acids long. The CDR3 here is CSSSPGTGAYNQPQHF. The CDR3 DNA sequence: TGTTCCAGCAGCCCTGGGACAGGGGCTTATAATCAGCCCCAGCATTTT.

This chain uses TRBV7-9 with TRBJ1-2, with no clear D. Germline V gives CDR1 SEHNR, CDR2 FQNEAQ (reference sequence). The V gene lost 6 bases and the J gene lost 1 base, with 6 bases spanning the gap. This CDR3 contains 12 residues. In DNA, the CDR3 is TGTGCCAGCAGTCCTTTTAACTATGGCTACACCTTC. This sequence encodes CASSPFNYGYTF.

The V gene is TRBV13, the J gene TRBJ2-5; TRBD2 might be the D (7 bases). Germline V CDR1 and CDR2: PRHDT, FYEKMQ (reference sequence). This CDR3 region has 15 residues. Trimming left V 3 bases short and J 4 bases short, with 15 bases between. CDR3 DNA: TGTGCCAGCAGCTTGGTTGGCGGGGGCCCAGAGACCCAGTACTTC. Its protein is CASSLVGGGPETQYF.

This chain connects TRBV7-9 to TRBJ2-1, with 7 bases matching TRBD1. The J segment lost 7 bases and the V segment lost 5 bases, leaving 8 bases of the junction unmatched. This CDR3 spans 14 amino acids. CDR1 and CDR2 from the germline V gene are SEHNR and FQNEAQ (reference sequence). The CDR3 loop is CASSPTTGVNEQFF. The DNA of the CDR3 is TGTGCCAGCAGCCCTACTACAGGGGTAAATGAGCAGTTCTTC.

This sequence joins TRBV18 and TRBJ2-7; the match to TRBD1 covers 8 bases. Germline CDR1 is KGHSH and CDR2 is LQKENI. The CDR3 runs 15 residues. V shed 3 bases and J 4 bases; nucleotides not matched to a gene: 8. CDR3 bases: TGTGCCAGCTCACCTGACAGGGGAAGATGGTACGAGCAGTACTTC. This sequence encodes CASSPDRGRWYEQYF.

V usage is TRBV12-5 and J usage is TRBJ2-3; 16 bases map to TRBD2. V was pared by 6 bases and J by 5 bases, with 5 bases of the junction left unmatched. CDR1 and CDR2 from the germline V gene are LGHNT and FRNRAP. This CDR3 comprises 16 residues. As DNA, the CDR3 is TGTGCTAGTGGCCAGGGACTAGCGGGGGGGTTAGATACGCAGTATTTT. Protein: CASGQGLAGGLDTQYF.

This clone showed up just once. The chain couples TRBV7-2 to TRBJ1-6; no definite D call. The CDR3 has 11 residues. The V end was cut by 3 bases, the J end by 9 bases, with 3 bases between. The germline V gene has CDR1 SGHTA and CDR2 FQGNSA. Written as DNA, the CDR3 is TGTGCCAGCAGCTTTAGTTCACCCCTCCACTTT. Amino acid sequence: CASSFSSPLHF.